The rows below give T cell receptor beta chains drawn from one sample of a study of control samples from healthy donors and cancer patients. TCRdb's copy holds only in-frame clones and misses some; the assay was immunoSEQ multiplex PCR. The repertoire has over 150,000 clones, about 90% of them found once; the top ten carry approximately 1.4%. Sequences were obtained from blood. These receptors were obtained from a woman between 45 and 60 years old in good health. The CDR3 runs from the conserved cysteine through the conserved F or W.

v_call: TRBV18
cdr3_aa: CASSPSGREEQYF

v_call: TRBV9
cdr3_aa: CASAEGIGRAFF

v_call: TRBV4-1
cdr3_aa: CASSASGTSLAYEQYF

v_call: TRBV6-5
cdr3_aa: CASSAAWTGSYEQYF

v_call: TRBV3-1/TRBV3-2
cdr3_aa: CASSQGTGRNQPQHF

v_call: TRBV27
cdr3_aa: CASRRQGGEQYF

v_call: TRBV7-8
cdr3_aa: CASSFPSPNTEAFF

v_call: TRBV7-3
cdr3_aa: CASSSTSATGELFF

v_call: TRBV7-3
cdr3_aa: CASSLTRTSTDTQYF

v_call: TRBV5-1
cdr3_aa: CASSEQLDQPQHF

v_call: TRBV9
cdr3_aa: CASSVEAGGLGNEQFF

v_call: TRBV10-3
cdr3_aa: CATRYLRDTNYGYTF

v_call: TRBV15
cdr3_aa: CATSRETPSTQYF

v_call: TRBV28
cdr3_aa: CASSSRLGYTF

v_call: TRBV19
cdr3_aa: CASSQRASGNTIYF

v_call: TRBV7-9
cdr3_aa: CASSPREGGYTF

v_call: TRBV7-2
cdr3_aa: CASSSTAYGYTF